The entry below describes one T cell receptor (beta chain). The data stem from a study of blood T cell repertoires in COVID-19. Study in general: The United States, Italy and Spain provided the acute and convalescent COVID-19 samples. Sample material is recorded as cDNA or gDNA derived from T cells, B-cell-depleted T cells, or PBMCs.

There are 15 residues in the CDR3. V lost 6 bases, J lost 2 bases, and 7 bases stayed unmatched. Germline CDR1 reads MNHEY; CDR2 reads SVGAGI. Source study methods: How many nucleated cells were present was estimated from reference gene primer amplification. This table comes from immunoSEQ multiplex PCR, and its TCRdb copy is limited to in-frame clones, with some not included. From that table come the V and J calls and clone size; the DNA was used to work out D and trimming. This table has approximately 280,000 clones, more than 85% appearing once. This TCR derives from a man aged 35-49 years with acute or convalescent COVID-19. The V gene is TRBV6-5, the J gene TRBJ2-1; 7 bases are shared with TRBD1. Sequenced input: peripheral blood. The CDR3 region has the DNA TGTGCCAGCAGGGACCTTGGGACAGCCTACAATGAGCAGTTCTTC. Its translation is CASRDLGTAYNEQFF.